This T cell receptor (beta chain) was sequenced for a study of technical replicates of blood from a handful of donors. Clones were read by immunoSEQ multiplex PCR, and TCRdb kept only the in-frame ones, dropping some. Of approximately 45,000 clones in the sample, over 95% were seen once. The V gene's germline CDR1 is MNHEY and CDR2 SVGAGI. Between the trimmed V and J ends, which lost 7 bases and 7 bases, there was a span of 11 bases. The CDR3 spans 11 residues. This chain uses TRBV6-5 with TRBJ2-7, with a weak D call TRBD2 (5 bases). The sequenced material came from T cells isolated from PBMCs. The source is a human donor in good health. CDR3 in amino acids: CASNGVGEQYF. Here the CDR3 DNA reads TGTGCCAGCAACGGGGTAGGGGAGCAGTACTTC.